This T cell receptor beta chain was documented in a study of post-analysis software for immune sequencing data (dated by TCRdb to the mid-2010s). With regard to the full study: Relapsing-remitting, secondary progressive and progressive-relapsing multiple sclerosis were recorded as disease courses, and subtype annotation was lacking for some patients. The patient repertoires were compared against approximately ten previously published healthy control repertoires obtained from donors aged 6 to 25 years. A subset of samples was prepared in parallel using single-end sample barcoding, then pooled and co-amplified after Illumina adapter ligation. The research as a whole found: Significantly lower normalized Chao1 diversity was found in multiple sclerosis patients than in controls, suggesting substantial peripheral T-cell clonal expansion. The multiple sclerosis patient group was slightly younger than the control group. Strong co-clustering of samples prepared in the same batch was shown by direct clustering with F measure, prompting a batch-effect correction. Patients showed significantly higher frequencies than controls for about 5 TRBV segments, among them TRBV5-6, TRBV5-1 and TRBV20-1.

The CDR3 goes from the cysteine to the phenylalanine over 18 residues. Just the 54-base CDR3 DNA is kept, in frame starting at base 1. CDR1 ENHRY and CDR2 SYGVKD are derived from the germline V gene. Unmatched junction bases come to 15, with V trimmed by 7 bases and J by 1 base. Notes on this clonotype: Its antigen is currently not known. No much larger clonotype is one base removed from it; base qualities were not supplied.

The library was generated by PCR. Sequencing instrument: Illumina HiSeq 2500. Unique molecular identifiers were incorporated into TCR beta cDNA libraries to reduce PCR and sequencing biases. Roughly 0.5 million cDNA molecules were obtained per 1 to 10 million input T cells, so each molecule approximated one T cell. The patient libraries were prepared and sequenced with the same protocol used for the earlier healthy control dataset. Samples belonging to the same batch were prepared together, multiplexed and sequenced on a shared HiSeq lane. The source study handled its data this way. MIGEC handled the raw barcoded reads, throwing out single-read molecular identifier groups before consensus assembly and CDR3 extraction. VDJtools was used for post-analysis of the clonotype tables, with diversity normalized by down-sampling every dataset to the smallest sample size. To correct batch-related cross-sample contamination, repertoire overlap clustering matched CDR3 amino acid sequences but not nucleotide sequences. Using fastp trimming at Q25 and MiXCR clonotype assembly, TCRdb reanalyzed the public sequencing data and kept in-frame beta chains. Every CDR3 protein is listed once, alongside the most common genes and DNA of its rows. TCRdb, rather than the study authors, made the V and J calls. Within this sample are under 650,000 distinct CDR3 sequences, with 44% of them counted one time only. The top ten hold around 1.7% of the sample.

TCR beta repertoires were profiled from peripheral blood of roughly 13 young patients with multiple sclerosis to demonstrate the VDJtools post-analysis software. The patients with multiple sclerosis were children and adolescents between about 6 and 17 years of age. This receptor was obtained from a girl aged 10-17 years with multiple sclerosis. Sample: blood. Recombination joined TRBV10-3 with TRBJ2-3, with 9 central nucleotides matching TRBD2. This receptor carries the CDR3 CAIMDGIAGAIGTDTQYF. The nucleotide sequence is given as TGTGCCATCATGGACGGGATAGCGGGAGCTATAGGCACAGATACGCAGTATTTT.